This passage covers 23 T cell receptor beta chains from one sample sequenced in a study of metastatic and nonmetastatic thyroid tumors. Until they underwent thyroid surgery, no patient had received any treatment. TCRdb used MiXCR to call clones anew from the PCR reads. This sample carries around 30,000 clones, 10% to 15% of them seen once, and the ten largest clones take around 5%. The sample taken for sequencing was blood. The receptors were gathered from a female donor with papillary thyroid cancer or a benign thyroid nodule (not recorded which). Some clones in this sample may be carry-over from other donors' samples.

By sample fraction, this clone is medium-sized (0.01 to 0.1%). The chain combines TRBV20-1 with TRBJ1-5; D is unresolved. Germline CDR1 DFQATT, CDR2 SNEGSKA (reference sequence). The CDR3 has 13 amino acids. Trimming pared 3 bases from V and 0 bases from J, leaving 6 bases between. The CDR3: CSASQDSNQPQHF. DNA of the CDR3: TGCAGTGCTAGTCAGGATAGCAATCAGCCCCAGCATTTT.

This clone was detected many times. Other DNA sequences within the sample encode an identical CDR3. The CDR3 loop is CASSYSGYTEAFF. The CDR3 DNA reads as TGTGCCAGCAGTTACTCGGGTTACACTGAAGCTTTCTTT. This chain links TRBV6-2 or TRBV6-3 with TRBJ1-1, with no clear D. Per germline, CDR1 MNHEY and CDR2 SVGEGT. The CDR3 runs to 13 residues. The V gene lost 0 bases and the J gene lost 3 bases, with 5 bases spanning the gap.

In its sample, this clone was seen many times. CDR3: CASSQVVLAGTEQFF. DNA for the CDR3: TGTGCCAGCAGCCAAGTTGTGCTAGCGGGAACTGAGCAGTTCTTC. The chain combines TRBV3-1 with TRBJ2-1; 9 bases match TRBD2. The V gene's germline CDR1 is LGHDT and CDR2 YNNKEL (reference sequence). The length of the CDR3 is 15 residues. Trimming took 1 base from V and 9 from J; bases not matched to a gene: 7.

Judged by abundance, this clone is medium-sized (0.01 to 0.1%). This chain joins TRBV5-1 and TRBJ2-7, with D unresolved. Trimming shortened V by 1 base and J by 7 bases, and 24 bases separated the two germline ends. Germline CDR1 and CDR2: SGHRS and YFSETQ. The CDR3 consists of 17 residues. This CDR3 reads CASSLTLRVSGPGEQYF. CDR3 in DNA: TGCGCCAGCAGCTTGACCTTACGGGTCTCGGGTCCGGGTGAGCAGTACTTC.

This rearrangement joins TRBV20-1 to TRBJ2-6; D might be TRBD1 (6 bases). Trimming took off 5 bases at V and 0 bases at J, with 17 bases between the two ends. CDR3 size: 17 residues. The germline V gene encodes CDR1 DFQATT and CDR2 SNEGSKA (reference sequence). In DNA, the CDR3 is TGCAGTGCTCCCTCCGGGACACAAGGCTCTGGGGCCAACGTCCTGACTTTC. This translates into CSAPSGTQGSGANVLTF.

This clone was observed many times. The CDR3 sequence is CASSPEETQYF. The CDR3 DNA reads TGTGCCAGCTCACCAGAAGAGACCCAGTACTTC. The gene calls are TRBV18 and TRBJ2-5; D remains unclear. Per germline, CDR1 KGHSH and CDR2 LQKENI. V lost 2 bases and J 3 bases, leaving 1 base between the germline ends. This CDR3 is 11 amino acids long.

This clone was picked up many times. The V and J genes are TRBV12-3 or TRBV12-4 and TRBJ1-6, with unresolved D. V lost 1 base and J 1 base, leaving 8 bases between the germline ends. This CDR3 has 16 amino acids. The CDR3 nucleotides are TGTGCCAGCAGTTTAGGAGGGTTATCCTATAATTCACCCCTCCACTTT. Protein: CASSLGGLSYNSPLHF.

The sample holds many counts of this clone. The chain recombines TRBV3-1 with TRBJ2-1, with 10 bases fitting TRBD2. Germline assignment: CDR1 LGHDT and CDR2 YNNKEL (reference sequence). J was trimmed by 7 bases and V by 4 bases; bases with no gene match: 7. The length of the CDR3 is 15 residues. The CDR3 sequence is CASSPSGSSMNEQFF. CDR3 bases: TGTGCCAGCAGCCCTAGCGGGAGCAGTATGAATGAGCAGTTCTTC.

This clone has at least ten counts. CDR3 amino acids: CASSSGDSYEQYF. CDR3 DNA: TGTGCCAGCAGCTCGGGAGACTCCTACGAGCAGTACTTC. This chain links TRBV7-6 with TRBJ2-7, with D possibly TRBD2 on 6 matching bases. In germline, CDR1 is SGHVS, CDR2 FNYEAQ. The CDR3 covers 13 residues. Trimming took 4 bases from V and 0 from J, leaving 7 bases between them.

This clone occurred many times. The chain recombines TRBV15 with TRBJ2-7, with 11 nucleotides matching TRBD2. Germline CDR1 and CDR2: LNHNV and YYDKDF (reference sequence). Trimming at V came to 0 bases and at J to 4 bases, leaving 11 bases not matched to a gene. The CDR3 spans 18 residues. The CDR3 reads CATSRDFLAGGPFYEQYF. For the CDR3, the DNA is TGTGCCACCAGCAGAGACTTCTTAGCGGGAGGGCCTTTTTACGAGCAGTACTTC.

In its sample, this clone was seen many times. This sequence may be a read error, since a much larger clone differs from it by one base. The same CDR3 is also encoded by other DNA sequences in this sample. The chain uses TRBV2 and TRBJ2-7; D possibly corresponds to TRBD1 (5 bases). The CDR3 spans 15 residues. Germline loops: CDR1 SNHLY, CDR2 FYNNEI. In nucleotides, the CDR3 is TGTGCCAGTAGTGAAGGTGAGGCAGGGTCCTACGAGCAGTACTTC. This codes for CASSEGEAGSYEQYF.

J is TRBJ2-5 and V is TRBV13; tentatively, D is TRBD1 or TRBD2 (5 bases each). This CDR3 has 14 amino acids. The germline V gene encodes CDR1 PRHDT and CDR2 FYEKMQ (reference sequence). V lost 5 bases and J lost 5, with 15 bases in between. The CDR3 coding sequence is TGTGCCAGCAGCGTAATACTAGGGGTGGAGACCCAGTACTTC. It codes for CASSVILGVETQYF. The full variable domain, rest sourced from reference TRBV13 and TRBJ2-5, is AAGVIQSPRHLIKEKRETATLKCYPIPRHDTVYWYQQGPGQDPQFLISFYEKMQSDKGSIPDRFSAQQFSDYHSELNMSSLELGDSALYFCASSVILGVETQYFGPGTRLLVL.

This clone was seen many times. The genes are TRBV7-2 and TRBJ1-3; D is unclear. With 5 bases removed from V and 4 bases from J, the gap between germline ends came to 12 bases. Germline assignment: CDR1 SGHTA and CDR2 FQGNSA. The CDR3 loop spans 14 amino acids. The DNA for the CDR3 is TGTGCCAGCAGCCCGGGTGTGGGAGGAAACACCATATATTTT. Translated: CASSPGVGGNTIYF.

The table lists this clone with many counts. This chain connects TRBV24-1 to TRBJ2-5, with 11 bases fitting TRBD2. The CDR3 loop spans 16 amino acids. The V gene end was trimmed by 2 bases and the J gene end by 5 bases; junction bases not matched to a gene: 6. The germline V gene has CDR1 KGHDR and CDR2 SFDVKD. Written as DNA, the CDR3 is TGTGCCACCAGTGATTCGACTAGCGGGACTGTGGAGACCCAGTACTTC. This encodes CATSDSTSGTVETQYF.

In regard to this clone: A junction end diverges from the germline sequence, so it may reflect a read error. The CDR3 bases are TGTGCCAGCAGCGCCCTAGTCGGTAATGATCAGTTCTTC. Protein product: CASSALVGNDQFF. The chain links TRBV9 to TRBJ2-1; D ambiguous. Germline assignment: CDR1 SGDLS and CDR2 YYNGEE. The CDR3 consists of 13 residues.

This clone turned up a few times. The rearrangement uses TRBV24-1 and TRBJ2-1; 9 nucleotides match TRBD2. Germline CDR1 and CDR2: KGHDR and SFDVKD. There are 16 residues in the CDR3. J was trimmed by 7 bases and V by 3 bases; bases with no gene match: 9. The CDR3 reads CATSDGTSIFWNEQFF. DNA for the CDR3: TGTGCCACCAGTGATGGGACTAGCATCTTTTGGAATGAGCAGTTCTTC.

At least ten counts were recorded for this clone. The rearrangement uses TRBV7-2 and TRBJ2-1; no reliable D call. CDR1 and CDR2 (germline): SGHTA, FQGNSA. Trimming stripped 2 bases from V and 0 bases from J, with 8 bases between. The CDR3 has 15 amino acids. The CDR3, as DNA: TGTGCCAGCAGCTTATATGGAAACTCCTACAATGAGCAGTTCTTC. Translated: CASSLYGNSYNEQFF.

In its sample, this clone was seen many times. The V gene is TRBV19, the J gene TRBJ1-4; no clear D gene. The CDR3 has 12 residues. Germline values: CDR1 LNHDA, CDR2 SQIVND (reference sequence). The V and J ends lost 7 bases and 3 bases respectively, with 6 bases between them. The CDR3 DNA follows: TGTGCCAGTACACGGTCTAATGAAAAACTGTTTTTT. It specifies CASTRSNEKLFF.

This clone was counted at least ten times. The V gene is TRBV7-9, the J gene TRBJ1-2; 8 bases fit TRBD1. J gave up 7 bases and V 7 bases, and 8 bases lay outside the gene matches. Germline V gene sequence: CDR1 SEHNR, CDR2 FQNEAQ (reference sequence). The CDR3 contains 13 residues. CDR3 sequence: CASTMDRAAGYTF. The CDR3 nucleotides are TGTGCCAGCACCATGGACAGGGCCGCTGGCTACACCTTC.

Judged by abundance, this clone is medium-sized. The chain joins TRBV5-1 to TRBJ2-7; the D call may be TRBD1 or TRBD2 (5 bases each). This CDR3 comprises 13 residues. The germline CDR1 and CDR2 sequences are SGHRS and YFSETQ. The V and J ends lost 2 bases and 5 bases respectively, with 11 bases between them. CDR3 sequence reads: CASSFGGNDEQYF. CDR3 in DNA: TGCGCCAGCAGCTTTGGGGGAAACGACGAGCAGTACTTC.

This clone was seen ten or more times. A much larger clone differs by one base, so this may be a read error. The sample contains more than one DNA sequence encoding this CDR3. The genes are TRBV3-1 and TRBJ1-2; 7 nucleotides line up with TRBD1. The CDR3 has 14 amino acids. Germline values: CDR1 LGHDT, CDR2 YNNKEL (reference sequence). Written as DNA, the CDR3 is TGCGCCAGCAGCCTCCGACAGGGAGACTATGGCTACACCTTC. Its protein is CASSLRQGDYGYTF.

CDR3 in amino acids: CAWSVPGTGGNSPLHF. DNA of the CDR3: TGTGCCTGGAGTGTACCGGGAACAGGGGGTAATTCACCCCTCCACTTT. This chain uses TRBV30 with TRBJ1-6; 8 bases map to TRBD1. Germline CDR1 and CDR2: GTSNPN and SVGIG (reference sequence). The CDR3 length is 16 residues. V shed 0 bases and J 6 bases; nucleotides not matched to a gene: 7.

V gene TRBV20-1 combines with J gene TRBJ2-3, with D hard to call. Germline lookup yields CDR1 DFQATT and CDR2 SNEGSKA (reference sequence). The CDR3 spans 15 residues. Deletions cut 7 bases from V and 3 bases from J, with 20 bases between. Written as DNA, the CDR3 is TGCAGTGTTAGTGGGCCCGGGCTAGGGACAGATACGCAGTATTTT. Its protein product is CSVSGPGLGTDTQYF.